This entry concerns a single T cell receptor (beta chain). This specimen comes from a study of blood T cell repertoires in COVID-19. Study in general: Material from acute and convalescent COVID-19 was sourced from the United States, Italy and Spain. The analysed material was cDNA or gDNA that came from T cells, B-cell-depleted T cells, or PBMCs.

Trimming at V came to 5 bases and at J to 8 bases, leaving 6 bases not matched to a gene. This CDR3 spans 14 amino acids. Germline CDR1 SEHNR, CDR2 FQNEAQ (reference sequence). Original analysis: For nucleated cells, counts were estimated from reference gene primer amplification. TCRdb's table, derived via immunoSEQ multiplex PCR, lists solely in-frame clones and lacks some. Clone size and the V and J calls come from that table; the DNA yielded D and trimming. The sample records hundreds of thousands of clones, 84% being singletons. This chain joins TRBV7-9 and TRBJ1-4, with TRBD1 matching over 9 bases. The specimen was peripheral blood. The TCR sequence derives from a woman older than 75 with active or convalescent COVID-19. The CDR3 nucleotides are TGTGCCAGCAGCCGCGGGACAGGGAGGGAAAAACTGTTTTTT. It translates to CASSRGTGREKLFF.